The sequence of this T cell receptor beta chain was determined in a study of blood T cell repertoires in COVID-19. Study as a whole: PBMCs, B-cell-depleted T cells, or T cells were the source of the cDNA or gDNA that made up the material.

The table came from immunoSEQ multiplex PCR; TCRdb's copy has only in-frame clones and leaves some out. The table has 31,000 or so clones, approximately 90% seen once. V was cut by 3 bases and J by 8 bases, with 13 bases left in between. This CDR3 contains 12 residues. Germline V gives CDR1 DFQATT, CDR2 SNEGSKA (reference sequence). This clone appeared once. The rearrangement links TRBV20-1 to TRBJ1-2; D might be TRBD1 (5 bases). The specimen was peripheral blood. The TCR originated in a man older than 75 with acute or convalescent COVID-19. The CDR3, as DNA: TGCAGTGCTAGTCAGGGCCCTCGCGGCTACACCTTC. This codes for CSASQGPRGYTF.